This T cell receptor (beta chain) was profiled in a study of CD8+ T cells in alopecia areata. T lymphocytes (CD4+ and CD8+) were sorted from PBMCs. RNA, once extracted, was reverse transcribed into cDNA for use as the sequencing template. Here immunoSEQ multiplex PCR was the method, and the copy in TCRdb shows in-frame clones only, minus some. The sample has about 170,000 clones; 65% to 75% are singletons. As to this clone: Its antigen is unidentified.

The length of the CDR3 is 12 residues. Trimming removed 1 base at V and 7 bases at J, with 7 bases between. Germline CDR1 reads SEHNR; CDR2 reads FQNEAQ (reference sequence). General study points: Compared with normal scalp, lesional scalp had higher clonality and more expanded CD8+ clones.

The specimen comprised CD8+ T cells sorted from blood, sampled at week 0. This TCR was sampled from a human donor with alopecia areata. The V and J genes are TRBV7-9 and TRBJ1-1; unclear D gene. The CDR3 protein is CASSLGRNEAFF. CDR3 coding DNA: TGTGCCAGCAGCTTAGGGCGGAATGAAGCTTTCTTT.